These 25 T cell receptor beta chains were all obtained from the same sample, sequenced in a study of T cell responses to AZD1222 COVID-19 vaccine. Profiling relied on immunoSEQ multiplex PCR, and the TCRdb table lists in-frame clones only, not all of them. The table has tens of thousands of clones, roughly nine tenths seen once; the top ten hold approximately 30%. Sequences were derived from peripheral blood, sampled 28 days after the second AZD1222 dose. These receptors originate from an adult who received the AZD1222 COVID-19 vaccine.

The J gene is TRBJ2-7, the V gene TRBV29-1; the D is unclear. V lost 3 bases and J lost 3, with 12 bases in between. Germline CDR1 reads SQVTM; CDR2 reads ANQGSEA. This CDR3 spans 13 amino acids. The CDR3 nucleotides are TGCAGCGTTGAGGATGGAGCAAACTACGAGCAGTACTTC. This sequence encodes CSVEDGANYEQYF.

Only a few counts were recorded for this clone. V and J are TRBV5-1 and TRBJ1-1; D is unresolved. The CDR3 contains 13 residues. CDR1 is SGHRS, CDR2 YFSETQ, per germline. Trimming cost V 4 bases and J 5 bases, with 12 bases left between them. The CDR3 protein is CASSGVGSTEAFF. The CDR3 DNA reads TGCGCCAGCAGCGGAGTGGGCAGTACTGAAGCTTTCTTT.

This chain connects TRBV11-3 to TRBJ2-1; tentative D call: TRBD1 (8 bases). CDR1 and CDR2 (germline): SGHNT, YENEEA. The CDR3 has 16 residues. With 6 bases removed from V and 5 bases from J, the gap between germline ends came to 20 bases. The CDR3 sequence is CASSPRRAGQDNEQFF. As DNA, the CDR3 is TGTGCCAGCAGTCCCCGGCGAGCGGGACAGGACAATGAGCAGTTCTTC.

This chain uses TRBV4-2 with TRBJ2-7; unclear D gene. The ends were cut back, 0 bases at V and 2 bases at J, with 8 bases in the middle. Germline CDR1 is LGHNA and CDR2 is YNFKEQ. This CDR3 has 14 amino acids. The CDR3 sequence: CASSQDTGAYEQYF. The DNA of the CDR3 is TGTGCCAGCAGCCAAGATACCGGAGCCTACGAGCAGTACTTC.

This clone was found once. The V gene is TRBV28, the J gene TRBJ2-7; 9 bases match TRBD1. Per the germline V gene, CDR1 is MDHEN and CDR2 is SYDVKM. The CDR3 is made up of 16 amino acids. Trimming removed 2 bases from V and 1 base from J; junction bases left unmatched: 6. The DNA for the CDR3 is TGTGCCAGCAGTTTACGCCCGGGACAGGGATCCTACGAGCAGTACTTC. This encodes CASSLRPGQGSYEQYF. The full variable domain, with the rest looked up from reference TRBV28 and TRBJ2-7, is DVKVTQSSRYLVKRTGEKVFLECVQDMDHENMFWYRQDPGLGLRLIYFSYDVKMKEKGDIPEGYSVSREKKERFSLILESASTNQTSMYLCASSLRPGQGSYEQYFGPGTRLTVT.

The V gene is TRBV7-3, the J gene TRBJ2-1; 7 bases match TRBD2. The germline V gene encodes CDR1 SGHTA and CDR2 FQGTGA. The J segment lost 3 bases and the V segment lost 5 bases, leaving 10 bases of the junction unmatched. The CDR3 totals 16 residues. The CDR3 sequence is CASSRQRTRVYNEQFF. CDR3 nucleotides: TGTGCCAGCAGCCGCCAACGGACTAGGGTCTACAATGAGCAGTTCTTC. The full variable domain, in which reference TRBV7-3 and TRBJ2-1 provide the parts outside the CDR3, is GAGVSQTPSNKVTEKGKYVELRCDPISGHTALYWYRQSLGQGPEFLIYFQGTGAADDSGLPNDRFFAVRPEGSVSTLKIQRTERGDSAVYLCASSRQRTRVYNEQFFGPGTRLTVL.

V is TRBV9 and J is TRBJ2-2, with TRBD2 matching 9 bases. The CDR3 spans 16 residues. Germline CDR1 SGDLS, CDR2 YYNGEE. Losses at the gene ends were 0 bases for V and 5 bases for J; bases not matched to a gene: 5. CDR3: CASSVAGGRATGELFF. The CDR3 DNA is TGTGCCAGCAGCGTAGCCGGCGGGAGGGCAACCGGGGAGCTGTTTTTT.

The chain links TRBV28 to TRBJ1-5; D ambiguous. The germline V and J ends were trimmed by 8 bases and 7 bases, with 12 bases remaining between them. CDR1 and CDR2 from the germline V gene are MDHEN and SYDVKM. This CDR3 contains 12 residues. The CDR3 DNA sequence: TGTGCCAGCGCCGACGCGCTCCAGCCCCAGCATTTT. It translates to CASADALQPQHF.

The genes are TRBV4-1 and TRBJ1-6; TRBD1 aligns across 7 bases. The CDR3 length is 15 residues. Per the germline V gene, CDR1 is MGHRA and CDR2 is YSYEKL. V was clipped by 4 bases and J by 10 bases; unmatched bases: 10. The CDR3 nucleotides read TGCGCCAGCAGCCCTCCCGACAGGGACGGATCACCCCTCCACTTT. It is translated as CASSPPDRDGSPLHF.

This clone was seen more than once but under ten times. V and J are TRBV4-1 and TRBJ2-2, with 12 positions matching TRBD2. Trimming cost V 4 bases and J 7 bases; bases outside gene matches: 7. Germline V gives CDR1 MGHRA, CDR2 YSYEKL. CDR3 length: 16 residues. This chain's CDR3 is CASSPRTSGNVGELFF. For the CDR3, the DNA is TGCGCCAGCAGCCCCCGGACTAGCGGGAACGTCGGGGAGCTGTTTTTT.

V and J are TRBV10-2 and TRBJ1-5; D gene ambiguous. Germline loops: CDR1 WSHSY, CDR2 SAAADI. V lost 2 bases and J 4 bases, leaving 9 bases between the germline ends. CDR3 size: 14 residues. This CDR3 is CASSETQVNQPQHF. The CDR3 nucleotides are TGCGCCAGCAGTGAGACCCAAGTGAATCAGCCCCAGCATTTT.

The rearrangement uses TRBV7-2 and TRBJ2-7; the D gene is possibly TRBD1 (7 bases). Germline lookup yields CDR1 SGHTA and CDR2 FQGNSA. The germline V and J ends were trimmed by 5 bases and 4 bases, with 15 bases remaining between them. The CDR3 loop spans 14 amino acids. The CDR3 DNA sequence: TGTGCCAGCAGCGAGGGGGCGGGGCCATACGAGCAGTACTTC. Amino acids: CASSEGAGPYEQYF.

The J gene is TRBJ1-1, the V gene TRBV7-9, with D maybe TRBD1 (6 bases). Between the trimmed V and J ends, which lost 9 bases and 0 bases, there was a span of 17 bases. CDR1 and CDR2 (germline): SEHNR, FQNEAQ (reference sequence). The CDR3 loop spans 15 amino acids. The CDR3 sequence: CASPRPGDMNTEAFF. The CDR3 nucleotides read TGTGCCAGTCCCCGGCCTGGGGACATGAACACTGAAGCTTTCTTT.

The chain is built from TRBV7-3 and TRBJ1-4; perhaps TRBD1 as D (5 bases). Germline CDR1 is SGHTA and CDR2 is FQGTGA. The CDR3 length is 16 residues. The ends were cut back, 4 bases at V and 7 bases at J, with 19 bases in the middle. The CDR3 DNA sequence: TGTGCCAGCAGCTCCACCGGGCGGTTGGGGGTTGAAAAACTGTTTTTT. Encoded protein: CASSSTGRLGVEKLFF.

The V and J genes are TRBV27 and TRBJ1-2; D unresolved. The germline CDR1 and CDR2 sequences are MNHEY and SMNVEV (reference sequence). V dropped 5 bases and J dropped 5 bases, with 15 bases sitting between them. The CDR3 has 14 residues. CDR3 in DNA: TGTGCCAGCAGTGATGGGCCACCCCGATATGGCTACACCTTC. Protein: CASSDGPPRYGYTF.

The rearrangement uses TRBV19 and TRBJ1-5; TRBD1 might be the D (6 bases). Between the trimmed V and J ends, which lost 3 bases and 7 bases, there was a span of 13 bases. The CDR3 contains 14 residues. The germline CDR1 and CDR2 sequences are LNHDA and SQIVND (reference sequence). CDR3 sequence reads: CASSIVQGRQPQHF. The CDR3 DNA sequence: TGTGCCAGTAGTATCGTACAGGGTCGGCAGCCCCAGCATTTT.

The rearrangement uses TRBV10-2 and TRBJ2-7, with a tentative D call TRBD2 (6 bases). V lost 7 bases and J lost 0, with 16 bases in between. The CDR3 consists of 15 residues. Germline CDR1 and CDR2: WSHSY and SAAADI. CDR3 protein: CASTPLAGSSYEQYF. Here the CDR3 DNA reads TGCGCCAGCACCCCCTTGGCGGGGAGCTCCTACGAGCAGTACTTC.

The chain has TRBV11-3 and TRBJ1-2; D is uncertain. V was clipped by 5 bases and J by 5 bases, with 12 bases between them. CDR1 is SGHNT and CDR2 is YENEEA in the germline V gene. The CDR3 is 13 amino acids. In DNA, the CDR3 is TGTGCCAGCAGCCCCGGGAGCACATATGGCTACACCTTC. The encoded protein is CASSPGSTYGYTF.

The CDR3 nucleotides read TGTGCCTGCCCCTCCCCGACAGGGAGTAACTATGGCTACACCTTC. Residues: CACPSPTGSNYGYTF. The V gene is TRBV30, the J gene TRBJ1-2; 7 bases match TRBD1. Trimming cost V 6 bases and J 1 base; bases outside gene matches: 11. Per germline, CDR1 GTSNPN and CDR2 SVGIG (reference sequence). The CDR3 contains 15 residues.

Turning to this clone: A junction boundary mismatches the germline segment, possibly from a read error. J is TRBJ2-1 and V is TRBV15, with 8 positions matching TRBD2. CDR1 and CDR2 (germline): LNHNV, YYDKDF (reference sequence). The CDR3 consists of 16 residues. The CDR3: CATSRERPSGYSEQFF. The CDR3 DNA follows: TGTGCCACCAGCAGAGAGCGGCCTAGCGGGTACAGTGAGCAGTTCTTC.

This chain connects TRBV3-1 (or the pseudogene TRBV3-2) to TRBJ1-5; the D is unclear. The CDR3 extends over 13 amino acids. Germline CDR1 LGHDT, CDR2 YNNKEL (reference sequence). Trimming pared 5 bases from V and 0 bases from J, leaving 5 bases between. Here the CDR3 reads CASSGDSNQPQHF. In DNA, the CDR3 is TGTGCCAGCAGCGGGGATAGCAATCAGCCCCAGCATTTT.

The genes are TRBV7-2 and TRBJ1-1; 7 positions agree with TRBD1. Germline CDR1 and CDR2: SGHTA and FQGNSA. The CDR3 length is 13 residues. V was clipped by 5 bases and J by 10 bases; unmatched bases: 10. CDR3 in amino acids: CASSARQGSRAFF. In DNA, the CDR3 is TGTGCCAGCAGCGCCAGACAGGGCTCAAGAGCTTTCTTT.

The chain links TRBV6-1 to TRBJ2-7, with D hard to call. The germline V and J ends were trimmed by 3 bases and 6 bases, with 12 bases remaining between them. The CDR3 is 13 residues long. CDR1 is MNHNS and CDR2 is SASEGT in the germline V gene. The CDR3 protein is CASSDSWRTEQYF. The CDR3 coding sequence is TGTGCCAGCAGTGACAGTTGGCGTACCGAGCAGTACTTC.

V is TRBV2 and J is TRBJ1-2; D uncertain. The CDR3 loop spans 13 amino acids. Per the germline V gene, CDR1 is SNHLY and CDR2 is FYNNEI. Trimming pared 7 bases from V and 8 bases from J, leaving 17 bases between. CDR3 protein: CASIPDGEGGYTF. In nucleotides, the CDR3 is TGTGCCAGCATCCCCGACGGTGAGGGAGGCTACACCTTC.

Written as DNA, the CDR3 is TGTGCCAGCAGGGATTCTAATTCACCCCTCCACTTT. Translated, it gives CASRDSNSPLHF. V and J are TRBV28 and TRBJ1-6; D gene unclear. This CDR3 comprises 12 residues. CDR1 is MDHEN and CDR2 is SYDVKM in the germline V gene. V shed 6 bases and J shed 6 bases, with 6 bases lying between them.